This TCR beta chain came from a study of beta chain features in type 1 diabetes. Germline assignment: CDR1 MDHEN and CDR2 SYDVKM. The CDR3 is 13 residues long. With 10 bases removed from V and 8 bases from J, the gap between germline ends came to 20 bases. About this clone: Its antigen is as yet unknown.

cDNA synthesis used the whole RNA isolate, giving expressed TCRB sequences. Profiling relied on immunoSEQ multiplex PCR, and the TCRdb table lists in-frame clones only, not all of them. The table includes about 360,000 clones, around 12% detected once. Study-level findings and limits: Type 1 diabetes patients had moderately but significantly shorter TCRB CDR3s in all four CD4+ subsets. Within the patient group, naive, central memory and Treg TCRB repertoires appeared more similar to each other than within healthy donors.

The origin of this receptor is a man aged 18 to 29 in good health. The sequenced material came from naive CD4+ T cells from blood. The V call is TRBV28, the J call TRBJ1-2, with a tentative D call TRBD1 (6 bases). In DNA form, the CDR3 reads TGTGCCAACCAACAGGGTATTGGGTCCGGCTACACCTTC. Its protein is CANQQGIGSGYTF.